This T cell receptor (beta chain) was captured in a study of blood T cell repertoires in COVID-19. Germline trimming cut 5 bases from V and 3 bases from J; bases unmatched to any gene: 3. CDR1 and CDR2 (germline): LGHNA, YSLEER. This CDR3 has 14 amino acids. Original analysis: From reference gene primer amplification, estimates of nucleated cell counts were derived. TCRdb keeps only in-frame clones here, not all; method: immunoSEQ multiplex PCR. V, J and clone size are those of that table, while D and trimming were read from the DNA. Here the sample spans 170,000 or so clones, 90% being singletons. V gene TRBV4-3 combines with J gene TRBJ2-5; 10 positions match TRBD1. The receptor comes from a man aged 45-60 years with acute or convalescent COVID-19. Input material: peripheral blood. In nucleotides, the CDR3 is TGCGCCAGCAGCAAAGGGACAGGGGAAGAGACCCAGTACTTC. Its translation is CASSKGTGEETQYF.